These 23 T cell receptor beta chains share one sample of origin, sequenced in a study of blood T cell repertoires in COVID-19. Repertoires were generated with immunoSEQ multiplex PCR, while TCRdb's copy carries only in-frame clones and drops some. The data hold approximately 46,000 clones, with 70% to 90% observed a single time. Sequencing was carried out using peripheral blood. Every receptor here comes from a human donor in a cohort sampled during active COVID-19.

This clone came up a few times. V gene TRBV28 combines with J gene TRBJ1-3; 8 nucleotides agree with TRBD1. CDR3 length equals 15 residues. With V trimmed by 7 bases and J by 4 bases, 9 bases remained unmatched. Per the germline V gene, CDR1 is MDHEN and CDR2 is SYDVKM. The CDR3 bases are TGTGCCAGCACCCTATCCGACAGGGGCGGAAACACCATATATTTT. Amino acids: CASTLSDRGGNTIYF.

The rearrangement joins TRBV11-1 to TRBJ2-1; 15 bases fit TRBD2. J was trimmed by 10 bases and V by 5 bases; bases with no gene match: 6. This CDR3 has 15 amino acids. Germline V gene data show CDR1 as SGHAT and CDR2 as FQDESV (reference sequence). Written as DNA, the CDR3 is TGTGCCAGCAGCCCTGCGGGACTAGCGGGGGGCGAGCAGTTCTTC. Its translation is CASSPAGLAGGEQFF.

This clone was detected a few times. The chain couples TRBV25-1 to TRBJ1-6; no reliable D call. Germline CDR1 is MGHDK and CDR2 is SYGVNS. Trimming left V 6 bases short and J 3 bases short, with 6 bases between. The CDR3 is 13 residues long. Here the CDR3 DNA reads TGTGCCAGCAGAGGAGACTATAATTCACCCCTCCACTTT. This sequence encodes CASRGDYNSPLHF.

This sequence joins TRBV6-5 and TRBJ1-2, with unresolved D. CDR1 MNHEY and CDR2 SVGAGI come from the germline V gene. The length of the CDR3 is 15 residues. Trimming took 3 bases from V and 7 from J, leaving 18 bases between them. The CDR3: CASSYDDRVPAGYTF. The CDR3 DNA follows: TGTGCCAGCAGTTATGACGACCGGGTCCCTGCTGGCTACACCTTC.

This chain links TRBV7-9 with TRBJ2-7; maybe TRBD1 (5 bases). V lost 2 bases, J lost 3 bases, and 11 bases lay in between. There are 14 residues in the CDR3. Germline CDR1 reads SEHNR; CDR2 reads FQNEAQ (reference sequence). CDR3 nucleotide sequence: TGTGCCAGCAGCTTAATCGGCAGGGACTACGAGCAGTACTTC. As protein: CASSLIGRDYEQYF.

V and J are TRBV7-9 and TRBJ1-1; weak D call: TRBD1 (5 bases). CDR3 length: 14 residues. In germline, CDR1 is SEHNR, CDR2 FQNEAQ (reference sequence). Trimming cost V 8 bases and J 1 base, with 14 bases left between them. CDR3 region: CASGPRDGNTEAFF. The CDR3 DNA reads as TGTGCCAGCGGTCCGCGGGACGGGAACACTGAAGCTTTCTTT.

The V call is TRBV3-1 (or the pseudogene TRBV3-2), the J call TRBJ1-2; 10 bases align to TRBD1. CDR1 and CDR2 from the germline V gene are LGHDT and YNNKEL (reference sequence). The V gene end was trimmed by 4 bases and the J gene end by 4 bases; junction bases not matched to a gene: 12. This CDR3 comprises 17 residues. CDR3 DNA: TGTGCCAGCAGCCGATCCGGGACAGGGGCTTATAGCTATGGCTACACCTTC. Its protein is CASSRSGTGAYSYGYTF.

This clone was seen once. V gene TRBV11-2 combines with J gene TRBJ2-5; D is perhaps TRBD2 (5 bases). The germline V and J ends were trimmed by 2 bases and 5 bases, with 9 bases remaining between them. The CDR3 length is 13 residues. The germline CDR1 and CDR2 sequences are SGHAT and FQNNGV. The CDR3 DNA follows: TGTGCCAGCAGCTTATTGCGGAGGGAGACCCAGTACTTC. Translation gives CASSLLRRETQYF.

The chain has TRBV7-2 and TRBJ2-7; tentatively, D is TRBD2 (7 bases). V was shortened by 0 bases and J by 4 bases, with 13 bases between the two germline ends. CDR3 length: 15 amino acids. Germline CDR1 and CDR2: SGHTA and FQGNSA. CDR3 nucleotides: TGTGCCAGCAGCTTAGCTTGGGGGGGCGAGTACGAGCAGTACTTC. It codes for CASSLAWGGEYEQYF.

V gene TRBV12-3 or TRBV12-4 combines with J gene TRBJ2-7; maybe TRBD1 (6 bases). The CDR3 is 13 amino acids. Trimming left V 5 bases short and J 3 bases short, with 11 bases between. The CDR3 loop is CASSGDNHYEQYF. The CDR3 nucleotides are TGTGCCAGCAGTGGGGACAACCACTACGAGCAGTACTTC.

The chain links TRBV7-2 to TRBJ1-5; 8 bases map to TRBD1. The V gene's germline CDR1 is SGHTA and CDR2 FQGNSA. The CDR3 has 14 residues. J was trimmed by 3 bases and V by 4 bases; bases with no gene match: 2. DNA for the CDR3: TGTGCCAGCAGCTCGGACAGGGCCAATCAGCCCCAGCATTTT. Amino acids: CASSSDRANQPQHF.

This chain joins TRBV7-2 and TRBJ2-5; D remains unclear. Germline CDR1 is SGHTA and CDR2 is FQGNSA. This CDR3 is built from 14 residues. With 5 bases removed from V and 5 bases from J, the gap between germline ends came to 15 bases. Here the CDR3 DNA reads TGTGCCAGCAGCAAACAGTTTTCGGTGGAGACCCAGTACTTC. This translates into CASSKQFSVETQYF.

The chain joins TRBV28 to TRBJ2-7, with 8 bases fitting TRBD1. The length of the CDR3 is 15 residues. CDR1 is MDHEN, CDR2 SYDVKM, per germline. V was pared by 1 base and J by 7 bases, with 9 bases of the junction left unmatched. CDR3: CASSLLTGEWKEQYF. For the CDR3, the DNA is TGTGCCAGCAGTTTATTGACAGGGGAATGGAAGGAGCAGTACTTC.

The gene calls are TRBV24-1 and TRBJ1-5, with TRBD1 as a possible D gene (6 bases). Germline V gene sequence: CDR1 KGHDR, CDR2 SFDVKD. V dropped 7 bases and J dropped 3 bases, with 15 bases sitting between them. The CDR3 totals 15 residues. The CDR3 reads CATRGKTGFNQPQHF. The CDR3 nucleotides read TGTGCCACCAGGGGTAAGACAGGTTTCAATCAGCCCCAGCATTTT.

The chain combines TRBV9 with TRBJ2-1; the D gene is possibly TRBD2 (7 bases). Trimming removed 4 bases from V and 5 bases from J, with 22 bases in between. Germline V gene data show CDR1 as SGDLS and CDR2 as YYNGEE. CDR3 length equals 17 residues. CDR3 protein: CASSHRISGGVNNEQFF. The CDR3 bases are TGTGCCAGCAGCCACAGAATTTCGGGGGGCGTAAACAATGAGCAGTTCTTC.

The CDR3 reads CASRNRVRGEQYF. As DNA, the CDR3 is TGTGCCAGTAGGAACAGGGTAAGAGGCGAGCAGTACTTC. V is TRBV19 and J is TRBJ2-7; perhaps TRBD1 as D (6 bases). V gave up 6 bases and J gave up 6 bases, with 15 bases separating them. CDR1 is LNHDA, CDR2 SQIVND, per germline (reference sequence). CDR3 length: 13 amino acids.

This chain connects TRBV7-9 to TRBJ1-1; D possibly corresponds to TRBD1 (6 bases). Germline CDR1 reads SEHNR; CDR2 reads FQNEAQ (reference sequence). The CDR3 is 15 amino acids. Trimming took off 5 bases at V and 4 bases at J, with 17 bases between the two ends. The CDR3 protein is CASSPGGGRFTEAFF. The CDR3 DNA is TGTGCCAGCAGCCCGGGGGGGGGCAGGTTCACTGAAGCTTTCTTT.

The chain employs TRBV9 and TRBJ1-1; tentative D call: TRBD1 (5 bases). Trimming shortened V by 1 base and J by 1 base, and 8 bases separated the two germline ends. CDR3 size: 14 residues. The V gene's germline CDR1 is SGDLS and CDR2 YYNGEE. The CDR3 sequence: CASSVLTGNTEAFF. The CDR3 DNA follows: TGTGCCAGCAGCGTACTAACAGGGAACACTGAAGCTTTCTTT.

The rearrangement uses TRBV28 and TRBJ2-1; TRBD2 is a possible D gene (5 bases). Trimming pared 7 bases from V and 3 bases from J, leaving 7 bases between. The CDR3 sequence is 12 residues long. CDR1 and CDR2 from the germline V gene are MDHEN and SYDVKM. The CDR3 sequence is CASTADYNEQFF. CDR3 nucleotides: TGTGCCAGCACAGCGGACTACAATGAGCAGTTCTTC.

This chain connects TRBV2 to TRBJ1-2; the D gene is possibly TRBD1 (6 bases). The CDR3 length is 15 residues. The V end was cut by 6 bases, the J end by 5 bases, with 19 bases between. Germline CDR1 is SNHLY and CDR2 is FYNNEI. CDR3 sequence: CASREKTGRPYGYTF. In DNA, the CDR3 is TGTGCCAGCAGGGAGAAGACAGGTCGCCCTTATGGCTACACCTTC. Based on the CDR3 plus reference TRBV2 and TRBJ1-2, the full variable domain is EPEVTQTPSHQVTQMGQEVILRCVPISNHLYFYWYRQILGQKVEFLVSFYNNEISEKSEIFDDQFSVERPDGSNFTLKIRSTKLEDSAMYFCASREKTGRPYGYTFGSGTRLTVV.

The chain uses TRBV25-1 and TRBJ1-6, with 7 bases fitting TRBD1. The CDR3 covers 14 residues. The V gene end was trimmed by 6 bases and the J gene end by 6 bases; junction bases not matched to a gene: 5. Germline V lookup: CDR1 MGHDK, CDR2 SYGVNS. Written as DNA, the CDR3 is TGTGCCAGCAGACAGGGGCCCTTTAATTCACCCCTCCACTTT. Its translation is CASRQGPFNSPLHF.

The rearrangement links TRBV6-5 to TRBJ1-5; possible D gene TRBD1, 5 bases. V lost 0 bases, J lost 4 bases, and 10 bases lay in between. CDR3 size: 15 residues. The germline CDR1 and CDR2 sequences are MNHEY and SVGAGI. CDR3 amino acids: CASSYSFGGNQPQHF. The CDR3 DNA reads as TGTGCCAGCAGTTACTCGTTCGGGGGGAATCAGCCCCAGCATTTT.

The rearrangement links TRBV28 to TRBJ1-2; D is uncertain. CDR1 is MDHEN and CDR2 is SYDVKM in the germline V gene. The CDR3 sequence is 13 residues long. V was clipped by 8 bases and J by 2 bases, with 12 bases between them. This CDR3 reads CASLPVLNYGYTF. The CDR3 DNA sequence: TGTGCCAGCCTTCCGGTCCTAAACTATGGCTACACCTTC.